This entry lists 10 T cell receptor beta chains sequenced from one sample in a study of T cell responses to AZD1222 COVID-19 vaccine. Clones were read by immunoSEQ multiplex PCR, and TCRdb kept only the in-frame ones, dropping some. The sample shows 100,000 or so clones, about 87% of them seen only once. The material sequenced was peripheral blood, taken 28 days after the second AZD1222 dose. All receptors come from an adult who received the AZD1222 COVID-19 vaccine.

The rearrangement joins TRBV9 to TRBJ2-2; D remains unclear. The CDR3 consists of 15 residues. V was pared by 0 bases and J by 0 bases, with 6 bases between. From germline, CDR1 is SGDLS and CDR2 YYNGEE. CDR3 sequence reads: CASSVELTNTGELFF. DNA for the CDR3: TGTGCCAGCAGCGTAGAACTGACGAACACCGGGGAGCTGTTTTTT.

V is TRBV4-3 and J is TRBJ2-7; D unclear. Trimming cost V 4 bases and J 7 bases, with 14 bases left between them. Germline CDR1 reads LGHNA; CDR2 reads YSLEER. CDR3 length equals 13 residues. DNA for the CDR3: TGCGCCAGCAGCCCCTGGAACTCAGAAGAGCAGTACTTC. Translated, it gives CASSPWNSEEQYF.

V usage is TRBV20-1 and J usage is TRBJ1-1; D is unclear. CDR1 and CDR2 (germline): DFQATT, SNEGSKA (reference sequence). The V end lost 1 base, the J end lost 10 bases, and 10 bases lay between the germline ends. This CDR3 contains 11 residues. Here the CDR3 reads CSARVGTIAFF. CDR3 in DNA: TGCAGTGCTAGAGTGGGAACCATAGCTTTCTTT.

J is TRBJ1-2 and V is TRBV29-1; tentative D call: TRBD1 (5 bases). V lost 6 bases and J 4 bases, leaving 18 bases between the germline ends. Germline CDR1 SQVTM, CDR2 ANQGSEA. The CDR3 contains 14 residues. CDR3 coding DNA: TGCAGCGTCGGGGACTGGGGAGCAACCTATGGCTACACCTTC. This gives the protein CSVGDWGATYGYTF.

The chain employs TRBV11-2 and TRBJ2-7; D might be TRBD2 (8 bases). The V end lost 4 bases, the J end lost 2 bases, and 18 bases lay between the germline ends. Germline lookup yields CDR1 SGHAT and CDR2 FQNNGV. This CDR3 comprises 16 residues. The CDR3 nucleotides are TGTGCCAGCAGCTCCCCGGGTAGCGGGACAGCCTACGAGCAGTACTTC. It specifies CASSSPGSGTAYEQYF.

The chain couples TRBV9 to TRBJ2-7; perhaps TRBD2 as D (6 bases). V was cut by 2 bases and J by 5 bases, with 14 bases left in between. The CDR3 runs 14 residues. The germline V gene has CDR1 SGDLS and CDR2 YYNGEE. The chain's CDR3 is CASSVGGSDHEQYF. CDR3 coding DNA: TGTGCCAGCAGCGTTGGAGGGTCGGACCACGAGCAGTACTTC. The whole variable domain, remainder taken from reference TRBV9 and TRBJ2-7, is DSGVTQTPKHLITATGQRVTLRCSPRSGDLSVYWYQQSLDQGLQFLIQYYNGEERAKGNILERFSAQQFPDLHSELNLSSLELGDSALYFCASSVGGSDHEQYFGPGTRLTVT.

This clone was counted once. CDR3 region: CASSYRSLPYGYTF. CDR3 DNA: TGTGCCAGCAGTTACAGGAGCCTCCCTTATGGCTACACCTTC. V and J are TRBV6-5 and TRBJ1-2; no clear D. The CDR3 has 14 amino acids. Germline CDR1 and CDR2: MNHEY and SVGAGI. Trimming removed 2 bases from V and 5 bases from J, with 12 bases in between.

The chain employs TRBV28 and TRBJ2-1, with 10 bases aligning to TRBD1. With V trimmed by 6 bases and J by 2 bases, 4 bases remained unmatched. CDR3 length equals 15 residues. CDR1 is MDHEN, CDR2 SYDVKM, per germline. CDR3 DNA: TGTGCCAGCAGCTCCGGGACAGGGGCCTACAATGAGCAGTTCTTC. It codes for CASSSGTGAYNEQFF.

The chain joins TRBV11-2 to TRBJ2-1; 14 bases line up with TRBD2. The CDR3 sequence is 16 residues long. Losses at the gene ends were 4 bases for V and 8 bases for J; bases not matched to a gene: 7. The V gene's germline CDR1 is SGHAT and CDR2 FQNNGV. The CDR3 region is CASSWGLAGVSHEQFF. The CDR3 DNA is TGTGCCAGCAGCTGGGGACTAGCGGGGGTATCGCATGAGCAGTTCTTC. Combining the CDR3 with reference TRBV11-2 and TRBJ2-1 gives the whole variable domain EAGVAQSPRYKIIEKRQSVAFWCNPISGHATLYWYQQILGQGPKLLIQFQNNGVVDDSQLPKDRFSAERLKGVDSTLKIQPAKLEDSAVYLCASSWGLAGVSHEQFFGPGTRLTVL.

This sequence joins TRBV5-1 and TRBJ1-6; D ambiguous. From germline, CDR1 is SGHRS and CDR2 YFSETQ. The CDR3 spans 14 residues. V lost 3 bases, J lost 8 bases, and 12 bases lay in between. The CDR3 loop reads CASSWNSYDSPLHF. DNA for the CDR3: TGCGCCAGCAGCTGGAACAGTTACGATTCACCCCTCCACTTT. Supplemented by reference TRBV5-1 and TRBJ1-6, the full variable domain reads KAGVTQTPRYLIKTRGQQVTLSCSPISGHRSVSWYQQTPGQGLQFLFEYFSETQRNKGNFPGRFSGRQFSNSRSEMNVSTLELGDSALYLCASSWNSYDSPLHFGNGTRLTVT.